This TCR beta chain was profiled in a study of shared clonotypes between healthy human individuals. About the study: Per donor, three plates held CD4 naive cells, three held CD4 memory, two held CD8 naive and one held CD8 memory.

Here immunoSEQ multiplex PCR was the method, and the copy in TCRdb shows in-frame clones only, minus some. The profile shows nearly 1 million clones, around 80% of them singletons. The TCR sequence derives from a man between 18 and 29 years old in good health. Sequencing used memory CD4+ T cells sorted from blood. Subset of the sample: CD45RA-negative fraction.

CDR3 loop: CASSLGPSSPYEQYF. The CDR3 DNA sequence: TGTGCCAGCAGCTTGGGACCATCAAGCCCCTACGAGCAGTACTTC. The genes are TRBV5-6 and TRBJ2-7; D gene uncertain. V lost 0 bases, J lost 2 bases, and 12 bases lay in between. Germline assignment: CDR1 SGHDT and CDR2 YYEEEE. The CDR3 is made up of 15 amino acids.